Detailed here is one TCR beta chain. The data were taken from a study of blood T cell repertoires in COVID-19. Study in general: Samples taken during acute and convalescent COVID-19 were collected in the United States, Italy and Spain.

This CDR3 is 13 amino acids long. Germline loops: CDR1 LNHDA, CDR2 SQIVND (reference sequence). Trimming cost V 3 bases and J 3 bases, with 9 bases left between them. This table comes from immunoSEQ multiplex PCR, and its TCRdb copy is limited to in-frame clones, with some not included. The sample has about 180,000 clones, 83% seen once. The V gene is TRBV19, the J gene TRBJ2-7, with a tentative D call TRBD1 (6 bases). The material sequenced was peripheral blood. This sequence originates from a human donor in a cohort sampled during active COVID-19. The CDR3 sequence is CASSINRDYEQYF. The DNA for the CDR3 is TGTGCCAGTAGTATTAACAGGGACTACGAGCAGTACTTC.